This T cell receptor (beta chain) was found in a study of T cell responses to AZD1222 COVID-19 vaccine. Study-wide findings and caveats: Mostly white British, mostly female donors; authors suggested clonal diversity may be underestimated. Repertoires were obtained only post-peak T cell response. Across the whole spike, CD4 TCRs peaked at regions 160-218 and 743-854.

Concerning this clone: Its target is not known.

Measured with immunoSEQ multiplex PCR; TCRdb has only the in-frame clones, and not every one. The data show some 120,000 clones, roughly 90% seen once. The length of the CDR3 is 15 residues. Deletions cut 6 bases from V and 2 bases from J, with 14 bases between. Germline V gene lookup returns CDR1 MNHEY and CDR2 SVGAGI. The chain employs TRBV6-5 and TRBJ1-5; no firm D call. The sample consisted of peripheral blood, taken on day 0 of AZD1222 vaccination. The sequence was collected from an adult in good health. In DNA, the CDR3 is TGTGCCAGCAGCCTTTCGGTTGATGGCAATCAGCCCCAGCATTTT. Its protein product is CASSLSVDGNQPQHF.